These 21 T cell receptor beta chains share one sample of origin, sequenced in a study of shared clonotypes between healthy human individuals. The protocol was immunoSEQ multiplex PCR, while the TCRdb copy is restricted to in-frame clones and leaves out a portion. There are 2 million to 2.5 million clones in the sample; approximately 95% occur only once, and under 0.45% lies in the top ten. Input material: naive CD4+ T cells from PBMCs. As to subset: CD45RA+ positively selected. These receptors originate from a man aged 18 to 35 in good health. Some clones in this sample may be carry-over from other donors' samples.

This clone is a singleton in its sample. This chain links TRBV9 with TRBJ2-6; tentatively, D is TRBD1 (6 bases). Germline lookup yields CDR1 SGDLS and CDR2 YYNGEE. The CDR3 runs 15 residues. The ends were cut back, 4 bases at V and 4 bases at J, with 12 bases in the middle. In DNA, the CDR3 is TGTGCCAGCAGCCCCGACACAGGGGGGGCCAACGTCCTGACTTTC. It encodes CASSPDTGGANVLTF.

V usage is TRBV29-1 and J usage is TRBJ2-3, with TRBD1 as a possible D gene (6 bases). Germline V lookup: CDR1 SQVTM, CDR2 ANQGSEA. V was shortened by 8 bases and J by 4 bases, with 16 bases between the two germline ends. This CDR3 is 13 amino acids long. The CDR3 region is CSHDTGSPDTQYF. The CDR3 coding sequence is TGCAGCCACGACACAGGGTCCCCAGATACGCAGTATTTT.

This rearrangement joins TRBV7-2 to TRBJ2-7, with 10 bases aligning to TRBD2. Germline assignment: CDR1 SGHTA and CDR2 FQGNSA. This CDR3 is built from 15 residues. V was clipped by 5 bases and J by 7 bases; unmatched bases: 11. The CDR3 region is CASSLSGRIQLEQYF. DNA of the CDR3: TGTGCCAGCAGCCTTAGCGGGAGGATTCAATTGGAGCAGTACTTC.

V and J are TRBV28 and TRBJ1-2; 12 bases agree with TRBD1. After removal of 1 base from V and 7 bases from J, the junction contained 7 bases not matched to a gene. Germline values: CDR1 MDHEN, CDR2 SYDVKM. This CDR3 is built from 16 residues. This chain's CDR3 is CASSLYSGTGGFGYTF. CDR3 sequence (DNA): TGTGCCAGCAGTTTATACTCCGGGACAGGGGGCTTTGGCTACACCTTC.

This clone came up a few times. The chain links TRBV6-5 to TRBJ2-7; D gene uncertain. V lost 6 bases and J 0 bases, leaving 12 bases between the germline ends. The CDR3 has 14 residues. Germline V gene lookup returns CDR1 MNHEY and CDR2 SVGAGI. CDR3 bases: TGTGCCAGCAGACCGGACGTGAGCTCCTACGAGCAGTACTTC. It encodes CASRPDVSSYEQYF.

The J gene is TRBJ2-7, the V gene TRBV2; weak D call: TRBD1 (6 bases). Germline V gives CDR1 SNHLY, CDR2 FYNNEI. Deletions cut 3 bases from V and 2 bases from J, with 14 bases between. CDR3 length: 15 residues. The CDR3 loop reads CASSDPGQIPYEQYF. In DNA, the CDR3 is TGTGCCAGCAGTGACCCCGGACAGATCCCCTACGAGCAGTACTTC.

V is TRBV7-2 and J is TRBJ1-5; D call uncertain. Germline V CDR1 and CDR2: SGHTA, FQGNSA. This CDR3 spans 15 amino acids. Trimming left V 5 bases short and J 6 bases short, with 17 bases between. The CDR3 nucleotides are TGTGCCAGCAGCCCTCCCGGAGGGTTCGGTCAGCCCCAGCATTTT. This gives the protein CASSPPGGFGQPQHF.

This rearrangement joins TRBV5-6 to TRBJ1-2, with 7 bases aligning to TRBD1. The germline gives CDR1 SGHDT, CDR2 YYEEEE. The V gene end was trimmed by 2 bases and the J gene end by 0 bases; junction bases not matched to a gene: 13. CDR3 length equals 18 residues. The CDR3 region is CASSFLGGSFISNYGYTF. CDR3 sequence (DNA): TGTGCCAGCAGCTTTTTAGGGGGCTCTTTCATTTCTAACTATGGCTACACCTTC.

About this clone itself: The identical CDR3 is also encoded by other nucleotide sequences in the sample. Here the CDR3 reads CASRGGENQPQHF. The CDR3 DNA follows: TGCGCCAGCAGAGGAGGGGAAAATCAGCCCCAGCATTTT. The chain uses TRBV5-1 and TRBJ1-5; D is possibly TRBD1 (5 bases). Trimming removed 5 bases at V and 4 bases at J, with 10 bases between. The CDR3 runs to 13 residues. Per germline, CDR1 SGHRS and CDR2 YFSETQ.

To note about this clone: Other DNA sequences in this sample translate to the same CDR3. The CDR3 loop reads CASSLVAGANTGELFF. For the CDR3, the DNA is TGCGCCAGCAGCTTGGTTGCAGGGGCGAACACCGGGGAGCTGTTTTTT. This rearrangement joins TRBV5-1 to TRBJ2-2, with D possibly TRBD1 on 6 matching bases. Germline lookup yields CDR1 SGHRS and CDR2 YFSETQ. This CDR3 region has 16 residues. V shed 0 bases and J shed 0 bases, with 9 bases lying between them.

This chain connects TRBV7-2 to TRBJ1-5; TRBD1 is a possible D gene (5 bases). V gave up 2 bases and J gave up 11 bases, with 16 bases separating them. The CDR3 has 14 amino acids. Per germline, CDR1 SGHTA and CDR2 FQGNSA. The CDR3 loop reads CASSLIQGPRAQHF. CDR3 in DNA: TGTGCCAGCAGCTTAATTCAGGGCCCTCGGGCCCAGCATTTT.

The gene calls are TRBV7-3 and TRBJ2-3; tentative D call: TRBD1 (5 bases). Germline V gives CDR1 SGHTA, CDR2 FQGTGA. Trimming took off 2 bases at V and 2 bases at J, with 8 bases between the two ends. The CDR3 runs 14 residues. CDR3 sequence: CASSLSRATDTQYF. The CDR3 coding sequence is TGTGCCAGCAGCTTATCCAGGGCCACAGATACGCAGTATTTT.

This clone was recorded only once. CDR3 DNA: TGCGCCAGCAGCGCCCTGGGACAGGGAAACACCGGGGAGCTGTTTTTT. Amino acids: CASSALGQGNTGELFF. The V call is TRBV5-1, the J call TRBJ2-2; 9 bases are a match to TRBD1. The germline gives CDR1 SGHRS, CDR2 YFSETQ. The CDR3 sequence is 16 residues long. Trimming at V came to 4 bases and at J to 2 bases, leaving 6 bases not matched to a gene.

This chain joins TRBV6-1 and TRBJ1-3; possibly TRBD1 for D (6 bases). Germline V gene lookup returns CDR1 MNHNS and CDR2 SASEGT. V was cut by 10 bases and J by 0 bases, with 13 bases left in between. The CDR3 runs 14 residues. CDR3 coding DNA: TGTGCCACCACAGGGTCCCTCTCTGGAAACACCATATATTTT. Amino acids: CATTGSLSGNTIYF.

J is TRBJ2-3 and V is TRBV5-4; the D gene is possibly TRBD1 (7 bases). The CDR3 totals 18 residues. In germline, CDR1 is SGHNT, CDR2 YYREEE (reference sequence). V shed 3 bases and J shed 1 base, with 21 bases lying between them. The CDR3 is CASSSESGGGSGTDTQYF. The CDR3, as DNA: TGTGCCAGCAGCTCCGAATCAGGGGGAGGTTCGGGCACAGATACGCAGTATTTT.

V gene TRBV7-2 combines with J gene TRBJ2-2; tentative D call: TRBD2 (5 bases). Germline lookup yields CDR1 SGHTA and CDR2 FQGNSA. CDR3 size: 13 residues. The ends were cut back, 2 bases at V and 9 bases at J, with 10 bases in the middle. The CDR3 protein is CASSLSGSRELFF. The CDR3, as DNA: TGTGCCAGCAGCTTATCGGGGAGCCGGGAGCTGTTTTTT.

This clone has only a few counts. The chain is built from TRBV10-3 and TRBJ2-7; weak D call: TRBD1 (6 bases). The CDR3 loop spans 10 amino acids. CDR1 is ENHRY, CDR2 SYGVKD, per germline. The V and J ends lost 10 bases and 6 bases respectively, with 10 bases between them. The CDR3 coding sequence is TGTGCCACACTAGGGGGCGAGCAGTACTTC. It yields the protein CATLGGEQYF.

The chain couples TRBV7-2 to TRBJ1-2; 8 bases align to TRBD1. The CDR3 extends over 14 amino acids. V dropped 4 bases and J dropped 3; count of bases not matched to a gene: 4. The germline V gene has CDR1 SGHTA and CDR2 FQGNSA. Written as DNA, the CDR3 is TGTGCCAGCAGCTCCAGGGGGCTGGACTATGGCTACACCTTC. Translating gives CASSSRGLDYGYTF.

The chain recombines TRBV18 with TRBJ2-2; 7 nucleotides agree with TRBD1. J lost 1 base, V lost 3 bases, and 2 bases had no gene match. CDR3 size: 15 residues. The germline V gene has CDR1 KGHSH and CDR2 LQKENI. The CDR3 loop is CASSPGQRNTGELFF. The CDR3 DNA reads as TGTGCCAGCTCACCGGGACAGAGGAACACCGGGGAGCTGTTTTTT.

The rearrangement uses TRBV5-1 and TRBJ2-6; TRBD1 matches 11 bases. V shed 4 bases, J shed 2 bases, and the junction held 5 bases outside the gene matches. This CDR3 region has 17 residues. Looked up from germline, CDR1 is SGHRS and CDR2 is YFSETQ. In DNA, the CDR3 is TGCGCCAGCAGCCCTCCGGGACAGGGGGCTGGGGCCAACGTCCTGACTTTC. Its protein product is CASSPPGQGAGANVLTF.

The chain couples TRBV5-6 to TRBJ1-2, with unresolved D. Trimming stripped 2 bases from V and 2 bases from J, with 10 bases between. CDR3 length equals 14 residues. Germline loops: CDR1 SGHDT, CDR2 YYEEEE. The CDR3, as DNA: TGTGCCAGCAGCTTTGACGGCCCAAACTATGGCTACACCTTC. Translated: CASSFDGPNYGYTF.